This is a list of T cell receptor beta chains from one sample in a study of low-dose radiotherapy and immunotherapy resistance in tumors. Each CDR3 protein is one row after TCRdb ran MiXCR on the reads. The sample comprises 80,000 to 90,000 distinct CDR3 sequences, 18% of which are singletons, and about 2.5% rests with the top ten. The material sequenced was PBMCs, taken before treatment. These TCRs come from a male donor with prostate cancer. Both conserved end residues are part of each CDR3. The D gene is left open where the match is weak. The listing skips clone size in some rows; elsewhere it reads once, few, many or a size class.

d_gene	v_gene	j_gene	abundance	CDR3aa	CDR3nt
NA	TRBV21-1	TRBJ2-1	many	CASFLTSGPFLYNEQFF	TGTGCCAGCTTCCTCACTAGCGGACCGTTCCTTTACAATGAGCAGTTCTTC
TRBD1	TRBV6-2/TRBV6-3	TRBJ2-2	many	CASRGQELTNTGELFF	TGTGCCAGCAGGGGACAGGAATTAACGAACACCGGGGAGCTGTTTTTT
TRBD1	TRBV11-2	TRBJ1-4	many	CASSSQGATNEKLFF	TGTGCCAGCAGCTCCCAGGGGGCAACTAATGAAAAACTGTTTTTT
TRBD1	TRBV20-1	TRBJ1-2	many	CSARDRVWGYTF	TGCAGTGCGAGAGACAGGGTATGGGGCTACACCTTC
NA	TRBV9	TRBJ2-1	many	CASMQDGEQFF	TGTGCCAGCATGCAGGACGGTGAGCAGTTCTTC
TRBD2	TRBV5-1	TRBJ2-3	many	CASSLEGYGDYTDTQYF	TGCGCCAGCAGCTTGGAAGGGTATGGGGACTACACAGATACGCAGTATTTT
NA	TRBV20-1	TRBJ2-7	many	CSARHIVGTQEQYF	TGCAGTGCTAGACACATTGTGGGAACCCAGGAGCAGTACTTC
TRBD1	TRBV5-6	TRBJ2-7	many	CASSRTGTGWDHYEQYF	TGTGCCAGCAGCAGAACCGGGACAGGATGGGACCACTACGAGCAGTACTTC
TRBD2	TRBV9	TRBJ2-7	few	CASSARDYSYEQYF	TGTGCCAGCAGCGCTCGGGACTACTCCTACGAGCAGTACTTC
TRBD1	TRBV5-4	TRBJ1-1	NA	CASSPGTGDTEAFF	TGTGCCAGCAGCCCCGGGACAGGGGACACTGAAGCTTTCTTT